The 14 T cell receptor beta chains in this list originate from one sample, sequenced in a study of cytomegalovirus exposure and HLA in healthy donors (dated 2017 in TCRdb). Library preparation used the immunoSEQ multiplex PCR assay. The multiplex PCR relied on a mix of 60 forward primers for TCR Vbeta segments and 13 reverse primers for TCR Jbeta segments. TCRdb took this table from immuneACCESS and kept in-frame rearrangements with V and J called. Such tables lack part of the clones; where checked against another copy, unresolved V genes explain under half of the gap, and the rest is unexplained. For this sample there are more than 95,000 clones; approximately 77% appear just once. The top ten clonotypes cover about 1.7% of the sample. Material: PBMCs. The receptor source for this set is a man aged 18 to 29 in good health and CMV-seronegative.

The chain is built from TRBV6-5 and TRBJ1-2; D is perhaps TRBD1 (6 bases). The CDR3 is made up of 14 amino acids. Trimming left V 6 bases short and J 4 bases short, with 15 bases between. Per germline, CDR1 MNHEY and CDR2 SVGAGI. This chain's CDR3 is CASRPGQHSYGYTF. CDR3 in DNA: TGTGCCAGCAGACCGGGACAACACAGCTATGGCTACACCTTC.

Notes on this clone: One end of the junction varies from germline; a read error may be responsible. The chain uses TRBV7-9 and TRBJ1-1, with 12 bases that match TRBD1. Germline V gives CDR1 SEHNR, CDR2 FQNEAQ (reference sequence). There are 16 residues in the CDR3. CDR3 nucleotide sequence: TGTTCCAGCAGCTTATCCGGGACAGGGGGCGCCGGGGCAGCTTTCTTT. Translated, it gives CSSSLSGTGGAGAAFF.

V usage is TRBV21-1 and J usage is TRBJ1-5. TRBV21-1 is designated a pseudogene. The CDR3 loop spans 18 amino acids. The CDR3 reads CASSKASDSWESNQPQHF. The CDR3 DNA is TGTGCCAGCAGCAAAGCGAGCGACTCTTGGGAGAGCAATCAGCCCCAGCATTTT.

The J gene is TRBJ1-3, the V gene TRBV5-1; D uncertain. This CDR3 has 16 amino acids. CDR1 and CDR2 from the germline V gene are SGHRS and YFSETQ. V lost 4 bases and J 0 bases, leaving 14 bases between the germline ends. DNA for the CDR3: TGCGCCAGCAGCGTTACCGGGTACCGCTCTGGAAACACCATATATTTT. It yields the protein CASSVTGYRSGNTIYF.

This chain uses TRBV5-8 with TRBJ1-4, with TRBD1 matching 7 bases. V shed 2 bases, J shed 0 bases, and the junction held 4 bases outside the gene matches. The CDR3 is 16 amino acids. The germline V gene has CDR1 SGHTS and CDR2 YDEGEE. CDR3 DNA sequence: TGTGCCAGCAGCTTTTTTACAGGGGCAACTAATGAAAAACTGTTTTTT. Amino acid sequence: CASSFFTGATNEKLFF.

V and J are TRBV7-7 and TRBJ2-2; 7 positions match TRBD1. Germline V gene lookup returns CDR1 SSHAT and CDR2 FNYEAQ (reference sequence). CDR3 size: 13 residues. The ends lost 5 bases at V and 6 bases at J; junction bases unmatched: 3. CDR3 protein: CASSLTGAGELFF. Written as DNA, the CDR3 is TGTGCCAGCAGCCTTACAGGGGCCGGGGAGCTGTTTTTT.

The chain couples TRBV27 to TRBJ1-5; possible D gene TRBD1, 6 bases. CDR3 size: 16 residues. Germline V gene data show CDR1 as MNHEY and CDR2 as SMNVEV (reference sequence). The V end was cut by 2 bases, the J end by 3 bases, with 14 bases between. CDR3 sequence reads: CASSLRGQTANQPQHF. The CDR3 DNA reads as TGTGCCAGCAGTTTAAGAGGACAGACAGCCAATCAGCCCCAGCATTTT.

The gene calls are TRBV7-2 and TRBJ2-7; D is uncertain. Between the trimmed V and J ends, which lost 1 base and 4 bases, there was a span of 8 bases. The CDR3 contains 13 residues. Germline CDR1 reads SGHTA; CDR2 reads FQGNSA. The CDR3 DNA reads TGTGCCAGCAGCTTAGGAGAGGCTTACGAGCAGTACTTC. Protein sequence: CASSLGEAYEQYF.

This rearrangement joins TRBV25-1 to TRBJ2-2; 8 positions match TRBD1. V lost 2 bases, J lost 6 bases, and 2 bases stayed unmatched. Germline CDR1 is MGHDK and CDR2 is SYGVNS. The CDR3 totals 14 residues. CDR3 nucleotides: TGTGCCAGCAGTGAAACGACAGGGGCCGGGGAGCTGTTTTTT. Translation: CASSETTGAGELFF.

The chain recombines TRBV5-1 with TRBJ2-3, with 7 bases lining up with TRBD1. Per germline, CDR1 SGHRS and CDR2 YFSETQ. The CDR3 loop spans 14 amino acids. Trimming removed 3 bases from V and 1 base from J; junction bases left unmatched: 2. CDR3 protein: CASSSDRRTDTQYF. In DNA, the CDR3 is TGCGCCAGCAGCTCGGACAGGCGCACAGATACGCAGTATTTT.

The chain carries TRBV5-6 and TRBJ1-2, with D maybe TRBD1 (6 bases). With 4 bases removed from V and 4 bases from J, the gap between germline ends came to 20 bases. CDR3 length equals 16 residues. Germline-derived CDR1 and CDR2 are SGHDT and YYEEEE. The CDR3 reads CASSLLQGPSFYGYTF. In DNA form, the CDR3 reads TGTGCCAGCAGCCTACTACAGGGACCTTCCTTCTATGGCTACACCTTC.

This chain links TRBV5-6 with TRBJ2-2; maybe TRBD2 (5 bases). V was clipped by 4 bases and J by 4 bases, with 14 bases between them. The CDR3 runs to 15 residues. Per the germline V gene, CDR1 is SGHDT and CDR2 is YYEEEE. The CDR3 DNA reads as TGTGCCAGCAGCCTAGGGAATGAGGGCACCGGGGAGCTGTTTTTT. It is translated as CASSLGNEGTGELFF.

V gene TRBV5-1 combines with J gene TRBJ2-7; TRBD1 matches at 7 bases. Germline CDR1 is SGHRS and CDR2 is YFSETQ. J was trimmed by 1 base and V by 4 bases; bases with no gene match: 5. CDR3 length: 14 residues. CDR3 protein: CASSRDSLSYEQYF. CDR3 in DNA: TGCGCCAGCAGCCGGGACAGCCTATCCTACGAGCAGTACTTC.

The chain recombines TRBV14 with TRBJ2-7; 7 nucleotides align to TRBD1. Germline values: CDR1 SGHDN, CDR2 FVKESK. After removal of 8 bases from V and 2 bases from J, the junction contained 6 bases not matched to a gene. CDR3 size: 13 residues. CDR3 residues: CASSRQGPYEQYF. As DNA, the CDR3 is TGTGCCAGCTCCCGACAGGGACCCTACGAGCAGTACTTC.